These T cell receptor beta chains were read from a single sample in a study of cytomegalovirus exposure and HLA in healthy donors. Profiling relied on immunoSEQ multiplex PCR, and the TCRdb table lists in-frame clones only, not all of them. The sample includes about 190,000 clones, about 88% of them seen just once. The material sequenced was PBMCs. The receptors were gathered from a young woman in good health and CMV-seronegative. Both conserved end residues are part of each CDR3. The D gene is left open where the match is weak. Expanded clones are given a class, and other clones once, few, many or no size at all.

d_gene: TRBD1
j_gene: TRBJ2-7
v_gene: TRBV10-3
abundance: .
CDR3aa: CAITSGTASSYEQYF
CDR3nt: TGTGCCATCACCTCCGGGACAGCTAGCTCCTACGAGCAGTACTTC

d_gene: .
j_gene: TRBJ2-7
v_gene: TRBV11-2
abundance: .
CDR3aa: CASSLGQLYEQYF
CDR3nt: TGTGCCAGCAGCTTAGGACAGCTCTACGAGCAGTACTTC

d_gene: TRBD1
j_gene: TRBJ1-2
v_gene: TRBV9
abundance: .
CDR3aa: CASNMGGQLKDLYGYTF
CDR3nt: TGTGCCAGCAACATGGGGGGACAGCTAAAGGATCTCTATGGCTACACCTTC

d_gene: TRBD2
j_gene: TRBJ2-3
v_gene: TRBV11-3
abundance: .
CDR3aa: CASSSREGTDTQYF
CDR3nt: TGTGCCAGCAGCTCCCGGGAGGGGACAGATACGCAGTATTTT

d_gene: .
j_gene: TRBJ1-6
v_gene: TRBV5-1
abundance: .
CDR3aa: CASSPGGAFYNSPLHF
CDR3nt: TGCGCCAGCAGCCCGGGGGGCGCCTTCTATAATTCACCCCTCCACTTT

d_gene: .
j_gene: TRBJ1-1
v_gene: TRBV19
abundance: once
CDR3aa: CASSIAAALNTEAFF
CDR3nt: TGTGCCAGTAGTATAGCGGCGGCCCTGAACACTGAAGCTTTCTTT

d_gene: .
j_gene: TRBJ1-1
v_gene: TRBV6-1
abundance: .
CDR3aa: CASSEAAVVTEAFF
CDR3nt: TGTGCCAGCAGTGAAGCGGCGGTGGTCACTGAAGCTTTCTTT

d_gene: TRBD1
j_gene: TRBJ1-2
v_gene: TRBV7-8
abundance: .
CDR3aa: CASSLGTGGGYTF
CDR3nt: TGTGCCAGCAGCTTAGGGACAGGGGGTGGCTACACCTTC

d_gene: .
j_gene: TRBJ2-7
v_gene: TRBV28
abundance: .
CDR3aa: CASSLANEQYF
CDR3nt: TGTGCCAGCAGTTTGGCCAACGAGCAGTACTTC

d_gene: TRBD1
j_gene: TRBJ1-1
v_gene: TRBV5-1
abundance: .
CDR3aa: CASRGQVVGTEAFF
CDR3nt: TGCGCCAGCAGGGGACAGGTAGTTGGAACTGAAGCTTTCTTT

d_gene: TRBD1
j_gene: TRBJ2-7
v_gene: TRBV7-9
abundance: .
CDR3aa: CASSDPRGQGLFEQYF
CDR3nt: TGTGCCAGCAGCGACCCGAGGGGACAGGGCCTTTTCGAGCAGTACTTC

d_gene: .
j_gene: TRBJ2-5
v_gene: TRBV5-1
abundance: .
CDR3aa: CASSLALGEVDQETQYF
CDR3nt: TGCGCCAGCAGTTTGGCCCTAGGGGAGGTGGACCAAGAGACCCAGTACTTC

d_gene: TRBD2
j_gene: TRBJ2-7
v_gene: TRBV7-2
abundance: .
CDR3aa: CASSTVPGLAGTPREQYF
CDR3nt: TGTGCCAGCAGCACAGTCCCGGGACTAGCGGGTACGCCCCGGGAGCAGTACTTC

d_gene: .
j_gene: TRBJ2-3
v_gene: TRBV10-1
abundance: .
CDR3aa: CASSEPGQSDTQYF
CDR3nt: TGCGCCAGCAGTGAGCCCGGACAATCGGATACGCAGTATTTT

d_gene: TRBD1
j_gene: TRBJ2-6
v_gene: TRBV19
abundance: .
CDR3aa: CASSIRGRDRPSGANVLTF
CDR3nt: TGTGCCAGTAGTATAAGAGGACGGGACAGACCATCTGGGGCCAACGTCCTGACTTTC

d_gene: TRBD2
j_gene: TRBJ2-1
v_gene: TRBV7-2
abundance: once
CDR3aa: CASSTGLAGVNEQFF
CDR3nt: TGTGCCAGCAGCACCGGACTAGCGGGAGTCAATGAGCAGTTCTTC

d_gene: TRBD1
j_gene: TRBJ1-1
v_gene: TRBV6-6
abundance: .
CDR3aa: CASRGQGAHNTEAFF
CDR3nt: TGTGCCAGCAGGGGACAGGGGGCGCACAACACTGAAGCTTTCTTT

d_gene: .
j_gene: TRBJ1-1
v_gene: TRBV2
abundance: few
CDR3aa: CASSPAGLMNTEAFF
CDR3nt: TGTGCCAGCAGTCCAGCAGGGCTAATGAACACTGAAGCTTTCTTT

d_gene: .
j_gene: TRBJ2-5
v_gene: TRBV19
abundance: .
CDR3aa: CASSMYSNQETQYF
CDR3nt: TGTGCCAGTAGTATGTACAGCAACCAAGAGACCCAGTACTTC

d_gene: .
j_gene: TRBJ1-1
v_gene: TRBV7-9
abundance: .
CDR3aa: CASSLGFGGEAFF
CDR3nt: TGTGCCAGCAGCTTGGGTTTCGGGGGTGAAGCTTTCTTT

d_gene: .
j_gene: TRBJ2-5
v_gene: TRBV5-1
abundance: .
CDR3aa: CASSLDARETQYF
CDR3nt: TGCGCCAGCAGCTTGGATGCGCGGGAGACCCAGTACTTC

d_gene: TRBD1
j_gene: TRBJ2-5
v_gene: TRBV5-1
abundance: .
CDR3aa: CASSQGARETQYF
CDR3nt: TGCGCCAGCAGCCAGGGGGCTCGGGAGACCCAGTACTTC

d_gene: .
j_gene: TRBJ1-5
v_gene: TRBV7-2
abundance: .
CDR3aa: CASSLAGTLQPQHF
CDR3nt: TGTGCCAGCAGCCTAGCGGGGACTCTTCAGCCCCAGCATTTT

d_gene: TRBD1
j_gene: TRBJ1-2
v_gene: TRBV19
abundance: .
CDR3aa: CASSPGDRGSDGYTF
CDR3nt: TGTGCCAGTAGTCCTGGGGACAGGGGAAGCGATGGCTACACCTTC

d_gene: .
j_gene: TRBJ1-3
v_gene: TRBV5-4
abundance: .
CDR3aa: CASSTEVGGNTIYF
CDR3nt: TGTGCCAGCAGCACCGAGGTGGGTGGAAACACCATATATTTT

d_gene: TRBD1
j_gene: TRBJ1-1
v_gene: TRBV5-4
abundance: once
CDR3aa: CASSWTTGGTEAFF
CDR3nt: TGTGCCAGCAGCTGGACGACAGGGGGCACTGAAGCTTTCTTT

d_gene: TRBD1
j_gene: TRBJ1-6
v_gene: TRBV2
abundance: .
CDR3aa: CASITGENSPLHF
CDR3nt: TGTGCCAGCATAACAGGGGAAAATTCACCCCTCCACTTT

d_gene: TRBD1
j_gene: TRBJ2-1
v_gene: TRBV27
abundance: .
CDR3aa: CASSLGTGGRDEQFF
CDR3nt: TGTGCCAGCAGTTTAGGGACAGGGGGCCGCGATGAGCAGTTCTTC

d_gene: .
j_gene: TRBJ1-5
v_gene: TRBV30
abundance: .
CDR3aa: CAWSGSGDQPQHF
CDR3nt: TGTGCCTGGAGTGGGTCAGGGGATCAGCCCCAGCATTTT

d_gene: .
j_gene: TRBJ2-1
v_gene: TRBV11-3
abundance: .
CDR3aa: CASSLSRTGVSNNEQFF
CDR3nt: TGTGCCAGCAGCTTATCCCGGACGGGAGTCAGTAACAATGAGCAGTTCTTC

d_gene: TRBD2
j_gene: TRBJ2-1
v_gene: TRBV9
abundance: .
CDR3aa: CASSPGTSAGEQFF
CDR3nt: TGTGCCAGCAGCCCCGGGACTAGCGCTGGTGAGCAGTTCTTC

d_gene: .
j_gene: TRBJ1-4
v_gene: TRBV7-2
abundance: few
CDR3aa: CASSLGGYNNEKLFF
CDR3nt: TGTGCCAGCAGCTTAGGCGGGTATAACAATGAAAAACTGTTTTTT

d_gene: TRBD1
j_gene: TRBJ1-2
v_gene: TRBV6-5
abundance: .
CDR3aa: CASCPGGASYGYTF
CDR3nt: TGTGCCAGCTGTCCAGGGGGCGCGTCTTATGGCTACACCTTC

d_gene: TRBD1
j_gene: TRBJ2-7
v_gene: TRBV7-2
abundance: .
CDR3aa: CASSSRDRGAYEQYF
CDR3nt: TGTGCCAGCAGCTCCCGGGACAGGGGGGCCTACGAGCAGTACTTC

d_gene: .
j_gene: TRBJ1-6
v_gene: TRBV5-1
abundance: once
CDR3aa: CASSLGQTGNGTPLHF
CDR3nt: TGCGCCAGCAGCCTAGGACAGACTGGAAACGGCACACCCCTCCACTTT

d_gene: .
j_gene: TRBJ1-1
v_gene: TRBV5-4
abundance: .
CDR3aa: CASSLLGTNTEAFF
CDR3nt: TGTGCCAGCAGCTTGCTAGGGACAAACACTGAAGCTTTCTTT

d_gene: .
j_gene: TRBJ1-4
v_gene: TRBV4-1
abundance: .
CDR3aa: CASSHADKANEKLFF
CDR3nt: TGCGCCAGCAGCCATGCCGACAAGGCTAATGAAAAACTGTTTTTT

d_gene: TRBD1
j_gene: TRBJ2-7
v_gene: TRBV19
abundance: .
CDR3aa: CASSIVGTGLYEQYF
CDR3nt: TGTGCCAGTAGTATAGTAGGGACAGGGCTCTACGAGCAGTACTTC

d_gene: .
j_gene: TRBJ1-5
v_gene: TRBV7-8
abundance: .
CDR3aa: CASSLSGYSNQPQHF
CDR3nt: TGTGCCAGCAGCTTATCGGGATATAGCAATCAGCCCCAGCATTTT

d_gene: .
j_gene: TRBJ2-3
v_gene: TRBV5-4
abundance: .
CDR3aa: CASSLAVRGGTTDTQYF
CDR3nt: TGTGCCAGCAGCTTGGCCGTTAGGGGGGGGACCACAGATACGCAGTATTTT

d_gene: TRBD1
j_gene: TRBJ2-1
v_gene: TRBV4-1
abundance: .
CDR3aa: CASSQDNRGTVNEQFF
CDR3nt: TGCGCCAGCAGCCAAGATAACAGGGGGACGGTCAATGAGCAGTTCTTC

d_gene: .
j_gene: TRBJ1-5
v_gene: TRBV28
abundance: .
CDR3aa: CASRPYRNSNQPQHF
CDR3nt: TGTGCCAGCAGACCTTACAGGAATAGCAATCAGCCCCAGCATTTT

d_gene: TRBD2
j_gene: TRBJ2-1
v_gene: TRBV30
abundance: .
CDR3aa: CAWRGGSYNEQFF
CDR3nt: TGTGCCTGGAGGGGGGGGTCCTACAATGAGCAGTTCTTC

d_gene: .
j_gene: TRBJ1-6
v_gene: TRBV2
abundance: .
CDR3aa: CASSEAGRGSPLHF
CDR3nt: TGTGCCAGCAGTGAAGCAGGGAGAGGATCACCCCTCCACTTT

d_gene: .
j_gene: TRBJ2-3
v_gene: TRBV7-8
abundance: few
CDR3aa: CASSLPDGSLLTDTQYF
CDR3nt: TGTGCCAGCAGCTTACCGGATGGGAGTCTACTCACAGATACGCAGTATTTT

d_gene: TRBD1
j_gene: TRBJ2-7
v_gene: TRBV28
abundance: .
CDR3aa: CASSDTTGATYEQYF
CDR3nt: TGTGCCAGCAGTGATACGACAGGGGCCACCTACGAGCAGTACTTC

d_gene: .
j_gene: TRBJ1-1
v_gene: TRBV5-4
abundance: few
CDR3aa: CASSLARANTEAFF
CDR3nt: TGTGCCAGCAGCTTGGCCAGGGCAAACACTGAAGCTTTCTTT

d_gene: .
j_gene: TRBJ2-6
v_gene: TRBV29-1
abundance: .
CDR3aa: CSVSQPGANVLTF
CDR3nt: TGCAGCGTTTCACAGCCTGGGGCCAACGTCCTGACTTTC

d_gene: TRBD2
j_gene: TRBJ2-7
v_gene: TRBV4-2
abundance: .
CDR3aa: CASSPGTSGRGHEQYF
CDR3nt: TGTGCCAGCAGCCCCGGGACTAGCGGGAGAGGGCACGAGCAGTACTTC

d_gene: .
j_gene: TRBJ2-1
v_gene: TRBV5-4
abundance: .
CDR3aa: CASSLGTGDNEQFF
CDR3nt: TGTGCCAGCAGCCTAGGGACTGGCGACAATGAGCAGTTCTTC

d_gene: TRBD1
j_gene: TRBJ2-5
v_gene: TRBV6-6
abundance: .
CDR3aa: CASTQGTEETQYF
CDR3nt: TGTGCCAGCACCCAGGGGACAGAAGAGACCCAGTACTTC

d_gene: TRBD1
j_gene: TRBJ1-2
v_gene: TRBV11-2
abundance: once
CDR3aa: CASSSETGSSGYTF
CDR3nt: TGTGCCAGCAGCTCTGAGACAGGGTCAAGTGGCTACACCTTC

d_gene: TRBD1
j_gene: TRBJ2-2
v_gene: TRBV4-2
abundance: .
CDR3aa: CASSRAGTGVTGELFF
CDR3nt: TGTGCCAGCAGCCGAGCCGGGACAGGGGTAACCGGGGAGCTGTTTTTT